This entry describes one T cell receptor beta chain. This sample stems from a study of blood T cell repertoires in COVID-19. The cohort comprised adults aged about 18 to 100 years residing in around 25 US areas. Either two negative PCRs, clearance, or symptom resolution qualified Cohort 3 donors as recovered. Produced via immunoSEQ multiplex PCR; TCRdb's table is partial and in-frame only. The data hold a few hundred thousand clones, with 89% observed a single time. The specimen sequenced was PBMCs or T cells enriched from blood (not recorded which). The clonotype originates from a woman younger than 45 who had recovered from COVID-19.

The CDR3 region has the DNA TGCGCCAGCAGCTTGGCCATAGGGGACTCCCGGGACCAGTACTTC. This translates into CASSLAIGDSRDQYF. The chain carries TRBV5-1 and TRBJ2-7, with a weak D call TRBD2 (6 bases). V gave up 0 bases and J gave up 10 bases, with 20 bases separating them. Per germline, CDR1 SGHRS and CDR2 YFSETQ. The CDR3 spans 15 residues.